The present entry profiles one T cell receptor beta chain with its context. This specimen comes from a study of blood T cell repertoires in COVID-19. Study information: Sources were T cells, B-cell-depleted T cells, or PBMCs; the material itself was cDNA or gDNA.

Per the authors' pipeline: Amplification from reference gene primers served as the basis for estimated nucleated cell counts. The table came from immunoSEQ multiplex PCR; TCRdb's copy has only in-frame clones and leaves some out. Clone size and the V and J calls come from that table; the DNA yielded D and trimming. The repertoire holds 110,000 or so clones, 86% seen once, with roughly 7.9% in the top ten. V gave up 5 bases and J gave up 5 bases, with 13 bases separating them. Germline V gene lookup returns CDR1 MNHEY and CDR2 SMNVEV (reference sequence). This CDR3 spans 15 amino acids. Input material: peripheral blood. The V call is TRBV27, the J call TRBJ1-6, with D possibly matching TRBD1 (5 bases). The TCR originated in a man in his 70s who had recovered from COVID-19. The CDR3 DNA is TGTGCCAGCAGTGGGCGCAGGGATAATAATTCACCCCTCCACTTT. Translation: CASSGRRDNNSPLHF.